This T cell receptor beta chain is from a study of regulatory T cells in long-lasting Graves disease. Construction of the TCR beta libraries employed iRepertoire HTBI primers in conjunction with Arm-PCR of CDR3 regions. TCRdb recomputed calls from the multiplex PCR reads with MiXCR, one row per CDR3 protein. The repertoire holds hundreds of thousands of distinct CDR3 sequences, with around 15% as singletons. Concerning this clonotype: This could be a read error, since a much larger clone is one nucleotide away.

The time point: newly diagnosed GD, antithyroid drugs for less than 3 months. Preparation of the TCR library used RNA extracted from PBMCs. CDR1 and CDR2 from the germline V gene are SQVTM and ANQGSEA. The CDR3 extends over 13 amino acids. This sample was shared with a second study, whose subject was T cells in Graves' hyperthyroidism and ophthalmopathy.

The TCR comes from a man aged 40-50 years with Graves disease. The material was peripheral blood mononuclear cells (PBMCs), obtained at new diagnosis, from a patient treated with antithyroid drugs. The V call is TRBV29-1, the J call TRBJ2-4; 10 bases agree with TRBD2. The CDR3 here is CSVERTSGNTQYF. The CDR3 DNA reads TGCAGCGTTGAAAGGACTAGCGGAAACACTCAGTACTTC.